Here is one T cell receptor beta chain with its context. The CDR3 is made up of 15 amino acids. The V and J ends lost 2 bases and 2 bases, in that order; junction bases with no gene match: 6. In germline, CDR1 is SGHRS, CDR2 YFSETQ. This entry belongs to a study of blood T cell repertoires in COVID-19. Original analysis: It was from reference gene primer amplification that nucleated cell counts were estimated. Generated by immunoSEQ multiplex PCR, the TCRdb table keeps only in-frame clones and is missing some. That table gives V, J and clone size, and the DNA gave D and trimming. Among 120,000 or so clones listed, over 65% were seen once.

The sequencing input was peripheral blood. This clonotype was sampled from a man aged 60-69 years with acute or convalescent COVID-19. The chain is built from TRBV5-1 and TRBJ2-5; TRBD1 aligns across 7 bases. The CDR3, as DNA: TGCGCCAGCAGCTTTACCGGGACAGCTCAAGAGACCCAGTACTTC. Translated: CASSFTGTAQETQYF. The full variable domain, with the rest looked up from reference TRBV5-1 and TRBJ2-5, is KAGVTQTPRYLIKTRGQQVTLSCSPISGHRSVSWYQQTPGQGLQFLFEYFSETQRNKGNFPGRFSGRQFSNSRSEMNVSTLELGDSALYLCASSFTGTAQETQYFGPGTRLLVL.